The 27 T cell receptor beta chains reported below all come from one sample, sequenced in a study of identical twins. MiXCR, applied by TCRdb to the 5' RACE reads, yields one record per CDR3 protein. In the table there are approximately 500,000 distinct CDR3 sequences, 20% to 25% of which are singletons. The same specimen was also included in a second study, on T cells expressing NK-cell markers.

Sequencing was performed on CD4+ T cells sorted from blood. The receptors stem from a woman aged 18-30 years in good health.

The chain joins TRBV19 to TRBJ2-7, with 7 bases matching TRBD1. The junction had 14 bases not matched to a gene; V was cut back by 9 bases and J by 6 bases. Germline V gene sequence: CDR1 LNHDA, CDR2 SQIVND (reference sequence). This CDR3 has 14 amino acids. Written as DNA, the CDR3 is TGTGCCAGCGTCGACGGGGACAGACTCTCCGAGCAGTACTTC. Amino acid sequence: CASVDGDRLSEQYF.

The genes are TRBV15 and TRBJ2-5; TRBD1 matches 7 bases. With V trimmed by 6 bases and J by 5 bases, 15 bases remained unmatched. This CDR3 is 16 amino acids long. Germline V lookup: CDR1 LNHNV, CDR2 YYDKDF (reference sequence). The CDR3 DNA reads TGTGCCACCAGAGAGGAAACAGGGGTGCTGGGGGAGACCCAGTACTTC. This sequence encodes CATREETGVLGETQYF.

This chain's CDR3 is CSATGGNEQFF. CDR3 in DNA: TGCAGTGCTACCGGTGGGAATGAGCAGTTCTTC. The chain uses TRBV20-1 and TRBJ2-1; D ambiguous. This CDR3 has 11 residues. Trimming removed 4 bases at V and 7 bases at J, with 8 bases between. Germline V gene lookup returns CDR1 DFQATT and CDR2 SNEGSKA (reference sequence).

In its sample, this clonotype was seen a few times. This chain uses TRBV12-3 or TRBV12-4 with TRBJ1-2; the D gene is possibly TRBD1 (6 bases). The CDR3 extends over 13 amino acids. The V end was cut by 6 bases, the J end by 4 bases, with 12 bases between. CDR3 DNA sequence: TGTGCCAGCAGAACCGGACAGACCTATGGCTACACCTTC. Translation gives CASRTGQTYGYTF.

The V call is TRBV28, the J call TRBJ2-1, with 11 bases matching TRBD2. CDR1 and CDR2 from the germline V gene are MDHEN and SYDVKM. V gave up 6 bases and J gave up 15 bases; unmatched junction bases: 13. This CDR3 is built from 14 residues. CDR3: CASSTSGRSRGAFF. The CDR3 region has the DNA TGTGCCAGCAGCACTAGCGGGAGATCCCGAGGGGCGTTCTTC.

The gene calls are TRBV5-1 and TRBJ2-7; 11 positions match TRBD1. V dropped 0 bases and J dropped 6; count of bases not matched to a gene: 11. Germline V gives CDR1 SGHRS, CDR2 YFSETQ. The CDR3 has 17 amino acids. The CDR3, as DNA: TGCGCCAGCAGCTTGGGCCCCGGGACAGGGGGTACGGGCGAGCAGTACTTC. This sequence encodes CASSLGPGTGGTGEQYF.

The chain combines TRBV29-1 with TRBJ1-2; no reliable D call. V shed 0 bases and J shed 4 bases, with 6 bases lying between them. Germline CDR1 reads SQVTM; CDR2 reads ANQGSEA. CDR3 length: 12 amino acids. As DNA, the CDR3 is TGCAGCGTTGAAGATGGGGTCTATGGCTACACCTTC. Protein product: CSVEDGVYGYTF. Full variable domain (rest looked up from reference TRBV29-1 and TRBJ1-2): SAVISQKPSRDICQRGTSLTIQCQVDSQVTMMFWYRQQPGQSLTLIATANQGSEATYESGFVIDKFPISRPNLTFSTLTVSNMSPEDSSIYLCSVEDGVYGYTFGSGTRLTVV.

This clonotype occurred a few times. V is TRBV6-5 and J is TRBJ2-2; possible D gene TRBD1, 6 bases. Per germline, CDR1 MNHEY and CDR2 SVGAGI. The germline V and J ends were trimmed by 2 bases and 6 bases, with 13 bases remaining between them. CDR3 size: 15 residues. The CDR3 DNA reads as TGTGCCAGCAGTTACACCCCTGGGGGCCCCGGGGAGCTGTTTTTT. It codes for CASSYTPGGPGELFF.

This clonotype has a handful of counts. V is TRBV20-1 and J is TRBJ1-2; D is perhaps TRBD1 (5 bases). V lost 3 bases, J lost 6 bases, and 14 bases lay in between. CDR1 is DFQATT and CDR2 is SNEGSKA in the germline V gene (reference sequence). The CDR3 runs 13 residues. This CDR3 is CSASHRGEDGYTF. CDR3 sequence (DNA): TGCAGTGCTAGTCATCGGGGGGAAGATGGCTACACCTTC.

The genes are TRBV12-3 or TRBV12-4 and TRBJ1-1, with D perhaps TRBD1 (5 bases). This CDR3 is built from 13 residues. V gave up 3 bases and J gave up 6 bases, with 11 bases separating them. The CDR3 DNA follows: TGTGCCAGCAGTTTCCAGGGAATCGCTGAAGCTTTCTTT. It codes for CASSFQGIAEAFF.

This clonotype was found a few times. The chain combines TRBV7-9 with TRBJ1-2, with D perhaps matching TRBD1 (5 bases). The CDR3 loop spans 14 amino acids. Deletions cut 5 bases from V and 0 bases from J, with 10 bases between. Germline CDR1 reads SEHNR; CDR2 reads FQNEAQ (reference sequence). The CDR3 is CASSAGPTNYGYTF. CDR3 bases: TGTGCCAGCAGCGCGGGACCGACTAACTATGGCTACACCTTC.

V usage is TRBV20-1 and J usage is TRBJ2-1, with 9 positions matching TRBD2. The CDR3 has 16 residues. V dropped 2 bases and J dropped 3; count of bases not matched to a gene: 8. The germline V gene has CDR1 DFQATT and CDR2 SNEGSKA (reference sequence). The CDR3 spells CSARPPGTSIYNEQFF. The CDR3 bases are TGCAGTGCTAGACCCCCCGGGACTAGCATCTACAATGAGCAGTTCTTC.

Only a few counts were recorded for this clonotype. The chain joins TRBV6-1 to TRBJ2-7, with 9 bases identical to TRBD2. V lost 6 bases, J lost 5 bases, and 8 bases stayed unmatched. The CDR3 covers 14 residues. Per germline, CDR1 MNHNS and CDR2 SASEGT. CDR3 coding DNA: TGTGCCAGCAGCCAACTAGCGGGCGGGCACGAGCAGTACTTC. This encodes CASSQLAGGHEQYF.

The V gene is TRBV6-5, the J gene TRBJ1-2; 8 nucleotides agree with TRBD1. Germline V gene sequence: CDR1 MNHEY, CDR2 SVGAGI. This CDR3 has 14 amino acids. The trim removed 4 bases at V and 6 bases at J, leaving 7 bases unmatched. In DNA, the CDR3 is TGTGCCAGCAGTTCGGTCGACAGGGGCCATGGCTACACCTTC. It translates to CASSSVDRGHGYTF.

The V call is TRBV20-1, the J call TRBJ2-1, with D perhaps assigned TRBD1 or TRBD2 (5 bases each). Trimming pared 1 base from V and 7 bases from J, leaving 14 bases between. The CDR3 loop spans 14 amino acids. The V gene's germline CDR1 is DFQATT and CDR2 SNEGSKA (reference sequence). CDR3 residues: CSARGDGGRNEQFF. The CDR3 bases are TGCAGTGCTAGAGGGGACGGCGGTCGAAATGAGCAGTTCTTC.

This chain links TRBV3-1 with TRBJ1-1; D not certain. Trimming shortened V by 4 bases and J by 6 bases, and 12 bases separated the two germline ends. In germline, CDR1 is LGHDT, CDR2 YNNKEL (reference sequence). This CDR3 comprises 13 residues. CDR3 bases: TGTGCCAGCAGCCTTACGGGTTTCTCTGAAGCTTTCTTT. Its protein is CASSLTGFSEAFF.

This clonotype was seen a few times. Sequence at one end of the junction differs from germline and may be a read error. This chain joins TRBV6-1 and TRBJ1-1; D is unclear. From germline, CDR1 is MNHNS and CDR2 SASEGT. The CDR3 length is 13 residues. The CDR3 loop reads CASGDTDPPEAFF. CDR3 coding DNA: TGTGCCAGCGGTGACACAGATCCCCCTGAAGCTTTCTTT.

This sequence joins TRBV6-1 and TRBJ1-4, with D hard to call. V shed 5 bases and J shed 2 bases, with 12 bases lying between them. CDR3 length equals 15 residues. Germline V gene lookup returns CDR1 MNHNS and CDR2 SASEGT. The CDR3 spells CASSKDPGTNEKLFF. The CDR3 DNA reads TGTGCCAGCAGTAAAGACCCCGGGACTAATGAAAAACTGTTTTTT.

DNA for the CDR3: TGTGCCAGTAGCCGGACGAGAGACAATGAGCAGTTCTTC. This sequence encodes CASSRTRDNEQFF. The rearrangement uses TRBV7-9 and TRBJ2-1; D not resolved. Germline values: CDR1 SEHNR, CDR2 FQNEAQ (reference sequence). The CDR3 is 13 amino acids. The V end was cut by 9 bases, the J end by 5 bases, with 14 bases between.

Only a few counts were recorded for this clonotype. CDR3 amino acids: CSALEGRSNQPQHF. The CDR3 coding sequence is TGCAGTGCTTTAGAAGGGAGAAGCAATCAGCCCCAGCATTTT. The chain has TRBV20-1 and TRBJ1-5; unclear D gene. The CDR3 is made up of 14 amino acids. Trimming cost V 5 bases and J 1 base, with 12 bases left between them. CDR1 and CDR2 from the germline V gene are DFQATT and SNEGSKA (reference sequence).

V usage is TRBV28 and J usage is TRBJ2-7; tentatively, D is TRBD1 (7 bases). With 3 bases removed from V and 12 bases from J, the gap between germline ends came to 15 bases. There are 12 residues in the CDR3. CDR1 MDHEN and CDR2 SYDVKM come from the germline V gene. The CDR3, as DNA: TGTGCCAGCAGTTTGTCTCAGGGGGGACCGTACTTC. It codes for CASSLSQGGPYF.

The rearrangement uses TRBV10-2 and TRBJ2-1; TRBD1 might be the D (6 bases). The CDR3 contains 15 residues. The V gene's germline CDR1 is WSHSY and CDR2 SAAADI. V gave up 6 bases and J gave up 0 bases, with 12 bases separating them. CDR3 DNA sequence: TGCGCCAGCAGGGGGGCCGACAGCTCCTACAATGAGCAGTTCTTC. Its protein is CASRGADSSYNEQFF.

J is TRBJ2-1 and V is TRBV20-1; either TRBD1 or TRBD2 may supply D (5 bases each). The germline V gene encodes CDR1 DFQATT and CDR2 SNEGSKA (reference sequence). The V end was cut by 4 bases, the J end by 4 bases, with 14 bases between. There are 14 residues in the CDR3. The CDR3 protein is CSAISRGPYNEQFF. For the CDR3, the DNA is TGCAGTGCTATTAGTCGGGGACCTTACAATGAGCAGTTCTTC.

This clonotype was detected only a few times. The chain uses TRBV29-1 and TRBJ2-3, with TRBD1 matching over 12 bases. The J segment lost 4 bases and the V segment lost 3 bases, leaving 5 bases of the junction unmatched. Germline loops: CDR1 SQVTM, CDR2 ANQGSEA. The CDR3 covers 15 residues. CDR3 in amino acids: CSVEGGTGGADTQYF. The CDR3 nucleotides read TGCAGCGTTGAGGGCGGGACAGGGGGCGCAGATACGCAGTATTTT.

The chain is built from TRBV5-1 and TRBJ2-3; TRBD2 agrees at 7 bases. The V segment lost 0 bases and the J segment 1 base; nucleotides outside the gene matches: 5. CDR1 and CDR2 (germline): SGHRS, YFSETQ. This CDR3 comprises 16 residues. CDR3 loop: CASSLGSSGRTDTQYF. Here the CDR3 DNA reads TGCGCCAGCAGCTTGGGGTCTAGCGGACGCACAGATACGCAGTATTTT.

This clonotype was counted ten times or more. J is TRBJ1-1 and V is TRBV12-3 or TRBV12-4; 7 bases are shared with TRBD1. CDR3 length equals 16 residues. V shed 3 bases, J shed 0 bases, and the junction held 7 bases outside the gene matches. The CDR3 sequence: CASSFPPRGVNTEAFF. Here the CDR3 DNA reads TGTGCCAGCAGTTTTCCCCCCAGGGGGGTGAACACTGAAGCTTTCTTT.

V and J are TRBV20-1 and TRBJ1-5; D ambiguous. Trimming pared 0 bases from V and 6 bases from J, leaving 9 bases between. Germline CDR1 DFQATT, CDR2 SNEGSKA (reference sequence). The CDR3 has 13 amino acids. CDR3 bases: TGCAGTGCTAGAGATTTTGTGGGTCAGCCCCAGCATTTT. It encodes CSARDFVGQPQHF.